This T cell receptor (beta chain) is from a study of response to subunit inactivated influenza vaccine. Study-level results: Each seasonal influenza vaccination recruits few new T cells, the authors suggested.

MiXCR was run by TCRdb on the RT-PCR reads, yielding one entry per CDR3 protein. The table has approximately 520,000 distinct CDR3 sequences, roughly 23% seen once. Germline-derived CDR1 and CDR2 are SGHTA and FQGNSA. V was pared by 3 bases and J by 6 bases, with 6 bases of the junction left unmatched. The CDR3 covers 14 residues. About this clonotype itself: Its antigen is undetermined.

The receptor was isolated from a man between 50 and 59 years old who received an inactivated influenza vaccine. The specimen comprised CD4+ T cells sorted from PBMCs, sampled about 5 days after vaccination. The chain joins TRBV7-2 to TRBJ2-3; 7 bases match TRBD1. The CDR3 nucleotides are TGTGCCAGCAGCTTCAGCCGCAGGGGGGATACGCAGTATTTT. This gives the protein CASSFSRRGDTQYF.